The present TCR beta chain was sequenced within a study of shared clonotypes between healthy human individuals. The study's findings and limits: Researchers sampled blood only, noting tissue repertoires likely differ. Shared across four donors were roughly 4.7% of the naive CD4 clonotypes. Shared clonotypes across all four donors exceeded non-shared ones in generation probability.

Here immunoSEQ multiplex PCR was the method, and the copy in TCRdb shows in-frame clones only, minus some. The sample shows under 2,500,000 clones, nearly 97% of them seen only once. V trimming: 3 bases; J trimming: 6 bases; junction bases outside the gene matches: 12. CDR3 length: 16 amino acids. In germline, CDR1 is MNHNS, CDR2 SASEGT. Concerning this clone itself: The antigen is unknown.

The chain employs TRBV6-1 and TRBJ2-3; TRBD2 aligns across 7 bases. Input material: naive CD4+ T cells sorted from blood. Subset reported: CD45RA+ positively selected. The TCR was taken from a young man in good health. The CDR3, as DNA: TGTGCCAGCAGTGACGTCCTAGCGGAGCGTACGGATACGCAGTATTTT. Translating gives CASSDVLAERTDTQYF.